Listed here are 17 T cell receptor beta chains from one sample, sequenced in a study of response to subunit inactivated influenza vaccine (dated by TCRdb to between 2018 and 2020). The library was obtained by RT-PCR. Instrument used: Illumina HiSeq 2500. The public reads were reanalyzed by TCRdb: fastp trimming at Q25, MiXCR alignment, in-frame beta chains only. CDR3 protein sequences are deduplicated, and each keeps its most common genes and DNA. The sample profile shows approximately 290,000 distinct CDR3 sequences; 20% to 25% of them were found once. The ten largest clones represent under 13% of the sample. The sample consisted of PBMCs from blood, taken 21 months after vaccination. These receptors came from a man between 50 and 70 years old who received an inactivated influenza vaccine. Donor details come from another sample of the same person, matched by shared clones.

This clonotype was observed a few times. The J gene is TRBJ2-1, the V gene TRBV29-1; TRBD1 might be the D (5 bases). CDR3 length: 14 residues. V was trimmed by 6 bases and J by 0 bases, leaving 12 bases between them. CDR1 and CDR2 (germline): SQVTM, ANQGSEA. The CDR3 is CSVQTASSYNEQFF. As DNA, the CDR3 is TGCAGCGTGCAGACAGCTAGCTCCTACAATGAGCAGTTCTTC.

Here the CDR3 DNA reads TGCGCCAGCAGCCAAGTACCGGGACTAGCTAACGAGCAGTACTTC. As protein: CASSQVPGLANEQYF. The V call is TRBV4-3, the J call TRBJ2-7; 9 nucleotides match TRBD2. After removal of 1 base from V and 5 bases from J, the junction contained 6 bases not matched to a gene. The V gene's germline CDR1 is LGHNA and CDR2 YSLEER. This CDR3 contains 15 residues.

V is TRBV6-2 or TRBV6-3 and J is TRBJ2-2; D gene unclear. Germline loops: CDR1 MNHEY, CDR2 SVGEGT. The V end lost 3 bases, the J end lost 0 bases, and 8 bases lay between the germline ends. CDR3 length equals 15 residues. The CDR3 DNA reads TGTGCCAGCAGTTATGACATTTCGAACACCGGGGAGCTGTTTTTT. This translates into CASSYDISNTGELFF.

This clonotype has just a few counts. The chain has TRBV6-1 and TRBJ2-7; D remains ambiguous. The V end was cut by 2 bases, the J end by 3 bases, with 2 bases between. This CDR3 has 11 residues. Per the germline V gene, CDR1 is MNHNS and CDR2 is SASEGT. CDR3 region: CASSELYEQYF. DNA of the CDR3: TGTGCCAGCAGTGAACTCTACGAGCAGTACTTC.

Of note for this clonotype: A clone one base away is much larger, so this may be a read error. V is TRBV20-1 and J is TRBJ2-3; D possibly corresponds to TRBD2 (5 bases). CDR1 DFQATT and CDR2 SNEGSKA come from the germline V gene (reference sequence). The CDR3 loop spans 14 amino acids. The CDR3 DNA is TGCAGTGCTAGTGTAGAGGCTAGCACAGATACGCGGTATTTT. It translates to CSASVEASTDTRYF.

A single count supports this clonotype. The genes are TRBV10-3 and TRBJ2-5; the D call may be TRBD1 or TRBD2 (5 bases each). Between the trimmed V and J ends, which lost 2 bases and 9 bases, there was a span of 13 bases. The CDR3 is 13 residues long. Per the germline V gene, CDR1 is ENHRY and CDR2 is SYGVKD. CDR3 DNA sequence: TGTGCCATCAGTGAGGAGGGGTCTATGGCCCAGTACTTC. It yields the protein CAISEEGSMAQYF.

CDR3 in amino acids: CASSQGGGQQLYGYTF. The CDR3 DNA is TGCGCCAGCAGCCAAGGTGGGGGACAGCAGCTCTATGGCTACACCTTC. The V and J genes are TRBV4-1 and TRBJ1-2, with TRBD1 matching over 7 bases. The CDR3 totals 16 residues. The germline V gene encodes CDR1 MGHRA and CDR2 YSYEKL. With 1 base clipped from V and 4 bases from J, the junction kept 9 bases outside the gene matches.

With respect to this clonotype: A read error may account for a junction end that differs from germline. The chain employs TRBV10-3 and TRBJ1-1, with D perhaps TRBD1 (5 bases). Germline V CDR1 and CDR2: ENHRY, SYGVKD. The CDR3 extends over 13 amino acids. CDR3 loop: CANSGGTSEGAFF. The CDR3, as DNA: TGTGCCAACAGTGGAGGGACGAGCGAAGGAGCTTTCTTT.

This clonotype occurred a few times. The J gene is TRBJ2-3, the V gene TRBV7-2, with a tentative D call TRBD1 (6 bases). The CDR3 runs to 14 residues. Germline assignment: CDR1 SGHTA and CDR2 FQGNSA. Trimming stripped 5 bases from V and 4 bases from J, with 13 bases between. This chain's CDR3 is CASSQGGSSDTQYF. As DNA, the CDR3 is TGTGCCAGCAGCCAAGGGGGTTCTTCAGATACGCAGTATTTT. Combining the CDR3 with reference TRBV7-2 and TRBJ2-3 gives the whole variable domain GAGVSQSPSNKVTEKGKDVELRCDPISGHTALYWYRQSLGQGLEFLIYFQGNSAPDKSGLPSDRFSAERTGGSVSTLTIQRTQQEDSAVYLCASSQGGSSDTQYFGPGTRLTVL.

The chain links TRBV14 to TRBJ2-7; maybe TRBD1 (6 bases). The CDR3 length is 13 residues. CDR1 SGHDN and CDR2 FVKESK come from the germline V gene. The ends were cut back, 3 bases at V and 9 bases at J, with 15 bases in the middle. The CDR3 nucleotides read TGTGCCAGCAGCCAGAACAGGGATTTGGGGCAGTACTTC. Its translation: CASSQNRDLGQYF.

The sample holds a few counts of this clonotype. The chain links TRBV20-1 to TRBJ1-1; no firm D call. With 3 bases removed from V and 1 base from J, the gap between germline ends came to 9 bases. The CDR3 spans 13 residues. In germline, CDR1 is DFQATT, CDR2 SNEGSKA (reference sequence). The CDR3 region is CSARPWQNTEAFF. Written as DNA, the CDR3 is TGCAGTGCTAGGCCGTGGCAGAACACTGAAGCTTTCTTT.

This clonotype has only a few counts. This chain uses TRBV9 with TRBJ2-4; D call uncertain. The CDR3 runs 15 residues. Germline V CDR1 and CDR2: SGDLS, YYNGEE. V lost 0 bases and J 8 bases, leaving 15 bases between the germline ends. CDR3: CASSVVGLPRDIQYF. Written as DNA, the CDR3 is TGTGCCAGCAGCGTAGTTGGCCTCCCTCGGGACATTCAGTACTTC.

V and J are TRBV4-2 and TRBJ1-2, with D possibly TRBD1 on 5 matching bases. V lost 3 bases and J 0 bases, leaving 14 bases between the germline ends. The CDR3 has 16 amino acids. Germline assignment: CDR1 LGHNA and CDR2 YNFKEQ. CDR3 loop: CASSHSGIMANYGYTF. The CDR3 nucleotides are TGTGCCAGCAGCCATTCAGGGATCATGGCTAACTATGGCTACACCTTC.

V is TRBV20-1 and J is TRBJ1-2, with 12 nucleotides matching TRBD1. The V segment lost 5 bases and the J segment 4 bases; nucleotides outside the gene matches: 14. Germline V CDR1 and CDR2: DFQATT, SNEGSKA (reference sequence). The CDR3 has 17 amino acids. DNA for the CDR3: TGCAGTGCTCACCGGATGGGACAGGGGGCCCAATTCTATGGCTACACCTTC. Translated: CSAHRMGQGAQFYGYTF.

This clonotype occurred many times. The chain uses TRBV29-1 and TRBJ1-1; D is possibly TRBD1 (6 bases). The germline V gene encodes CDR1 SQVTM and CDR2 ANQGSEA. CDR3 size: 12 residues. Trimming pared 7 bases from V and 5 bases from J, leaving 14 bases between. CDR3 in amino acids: CSAVTGLTEAFF. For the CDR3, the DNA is TGCAGCGCGGTAACAGGGTTAACTGAAGCTTTCTTT.

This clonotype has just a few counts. The CDR3 reads CASSWGRGAGPSYEQYF. CDR3 DNA sequence: TGCGCCAGCAGCTGGGGGAGGGGAGCGGGCCCATCCTACGAGCAGTACTTC. This chain links TRBV5-1 with TRBJ2-7; TRBD2 matches 7 bases. V trimming: 3 bases; J trimming: 1 base; junction bases outside the gene matches: 13. Germline values: CDR1 SGHRS, CDR2 YFSETQ. The CDR3 contains 17 residues.

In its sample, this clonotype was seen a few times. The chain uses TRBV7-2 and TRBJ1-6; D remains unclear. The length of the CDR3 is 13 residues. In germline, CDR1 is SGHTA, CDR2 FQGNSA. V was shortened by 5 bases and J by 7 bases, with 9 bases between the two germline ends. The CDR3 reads CASSTSMNSPLHF. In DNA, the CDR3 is TGTGCCAGCAGCACCTCCATGAATTCACCCCTCCACTTT. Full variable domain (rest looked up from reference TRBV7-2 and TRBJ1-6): GAGVSQSPSNKVTEKGKDVELRCDPISGHTALYWYRQSLGQGLEFLIYFQGNSAPDKSGLPSDRFSAERTGGSVSTLTIQRTQQEDSAVYLCASSTSMNSPLHFGNGTRLTVT.